The 28 T cell receptor beta chains below come from one sample, sequenced in a study of resident and recirculating memory T cells in vitiligo. The table came from immunoSEQ multiplex PCR; TCRdb's copy has only in-frame clones and leaves some out. The table has 70,000 to 85,000 clones, approximately 89% seen once. Material for sequencing was blood. Receptor source: a male donor with vitiligo.

The V call is TRBV7-2, the J call TRBJ2-3; 11 bases agree with TRBD2. Germline lookup yields CDR1 SGHTA and CDR2 FQGNSA. This CDR3 spans 16 amino acids. The V segment lost 3 bases and the J segment 5 bases; nucleotides outside the gene matches: 7. CDR3 region: CASSFTSGGYGDTQYF. CDR3 DNA sequence: TGTGCCAGCAGCTTTACTAGCGGGGGTTACGGAGATACGCAGTATTTT.

The chain carries TRBV2 and TRBJ1-2; D gene uncertain. CDR1 is SNHLY and CDR2 is FYNNEI in the germline V gene. CDR3 length equals 14 residues. The CDR3 coding sequence is TGTGCGATCAGCGGACCGGGAGCCTTCCGCGGCTACACCTTC. Encoded protein: CAISGPGAFRGYTF. Full variable domain (outside the CDR3, taken from reference TRBV2 and TRBJ1-2): EPEVTQTPSHQVTQMGQEVILRCVPISNHLYFYWYRQILGQKVEFLVSFYNNEISEKSEIFDDQFSVERPDGSNFTLKIRSTKLEDSAMYFCAISGPGAFRGYTFGSGTRLTVV.

The chain links TRBV7-3 to TRBJ2-1, with TRBD2 matching over 11 bases. The CDR3 totals 16 residues. Losses at the gene ends were 4 bases for V and 6 bases for J; bases not matched to a gene: 8. Germline loops: CDR1 SGHTA, CDR2 FQGTGA. CDR3 nucleotide sequence: TGTGCCAGCAGCTCCTATAGCGGGGGGGCCTCCAATGAGCAGTTCTTC. Amino acids: CASSSYSGGASNEQFF.

This rearrangement joins TRBV4-1 to TRBJ2-5, with TRBD1 identical over 8 bases. With V trimmed by 4 bases and J by 1 base, 2 bases remained unmatched. This CDR3 has 14 residues. Looked up from germline, CDR1 is MGHRA and CDR2 is YSYEKL. The CDR3 region is CASSPDRVQETQYF. CDR3 DNA sequence: TGCGCCAGCAGCCCGGACAGGGTCCAAGAGACCCAGTACTTC.

The rearrangement joins TRBV6-6 to TRBJ1-1, with unresolved D. CDR3 length: 14 amino acids. Germline V gene sequence: CDR1 MNHNY, CDR2 SVGAGI (reference sequence). Trimming took 2 bases from V and 1 from J, leaving 8 bases between them. The CDR3 region has the DNA TGTGCCAGCAGTTACGGGCACCAGAACACTGAAGCTTTCTTT. Amino acid sequence: CASSYGHQNTEAFF.

The chain carries TRBV18 and TRBJ2-7, with D possibly matching TRBD2 (6 bases). The CDR3 runs to 12 residues. Germline CDR1 KGHSH, CDR2 LQKENI. The V end was cut by 1 base, the J end by 7 bases, with 8 bases between. The CDR3 here is CASSPRGEEQYF. CDR3 DNA sequence: TGTGCCAGCTCACCACGCGGGGAAGAGCAGTACTTC.

The J gene is TRBJ1-1, the V gene TRBV5-6; the match to TRBD1 covers 10 bases. Germline V gene sequence: CDR1 SGHDT, CDR2 YYEEEE. The CDR3 runs to 13 residues. The trim removed 7 bases at V and 6 bases at J, leaving 6 bases unmatched. The CDR3 DNA follows: TGTGCCAGCGGCGACAGGGGGCTTGCTGAAGCTTTCTTT. Protein: CASGDRGLAEAFF.

The DNA for the CDR3 is TGTGCCAGCAGTAGTAACTACGAGCAGTACTTC. It is translated as CASSSNYEQYF. This sequence joins TRBV7-2 and TRBJ2-7, with no clear D. Germline-derived CDR1 and CDR2 are SGHTA and FQGNSA. The CDR3 runs to 11 residues. The V and J ends lost 6 bases and 3 bases respectively, with 6 bases between them. The entire variable domain, with the rest obtained from reference TRBV7-2 and TRBJ2-7, is as follows: GAGVSQSPSNKVTEKGKDVELRCDPISGHTALYWYRQSLGQGLEFLIYFQGNSAPDKSGLPSDRFSAERTGGSVSTLTIQRTQQEDSAVYLCASSSNYEQYFGPGTRLTVT.

The chain recombines TRBV1 with TRBJ1-4; the D call of TRBD1 is as the table states it, not checked on the DNA. TRBV1 represents a pseudogene. The CDR3 is made up of 22 amino acids. CDR3 amino acids: CTSSLEWCRDRAHSATNEKLFF. The CDR3 DNA reads TGCACCAGCAGCCTGGAATGGTGTCGGGACAGGGCACATTCCGCAACTAATGAAAAACTGTTTTTT.

The chain employs TRBV23-1 and TRBJ1-6, with D hard to call. TRBV23-1 is assigned to the ORF class and has an uncertain function. The length of the CDR3 is 18 residues. The V end lost 4 bases, the J end lost 5 bases, and 21 bases lay between the germline ends. CDR3 in DNA: TGCGCCAGCAGTCCCCTCGTTACAGACGGTCGCCATAATTCACCCCTCCACTTT. Amino acids: CASSPLVTDGRHNSPLHF.

The V gene is TRBV2, the J gene TRBJ1-2; 7 nucleotides agree with TRBD1. Germline CDR1 SNHLY, CDR2 FYNNEI. The CDR3 consists of 15 residues. After removal of 6 bases from V and 5 bases from J, the junction contained 12 bases not matched to a gene. CDR3 bases: TGTGCCAGCAGAGGAGAGGGGGCTGGAGTTTATGGCTACACCTTC. Translating it yields CASRGEGAGVYGYTF.

V gene TRBV5-5 combines with J gene TRBJ2-2, with D unresolved. V was pared by 2 bases and J by 1 base, with 6 bases between. This CDR3 is 14 amino acids long. Germline values: CDR1 SGHKS, CDR2 YYEKEE (reference sequence). The CDR3 region has the DNA TGTGCCAGCAGCTTCCTCCGGAACACCGGGGAGCTGTTTTTT. As protein: CASSFLRNTGELFF.

The rearrangement joins TRBV7-8 to TRBJ2-7; a possible D gene is TRBD1 (6 bases). The CDR3 is made up of 15 amino acids. Trimming shortened V by 2 bases and J by 3 bases, and 14 bases separated the two germline ends. CDR1 is SGHVS, CDR2 FQNEAQ, per germline. CDR3 residues: CASSLRDRTHYEQYF. DNA for the CDR3: TGTGCCAGCAGCTTACGCGACAGGACCCACTACGAGCAGTACTTC.

This chain links TRBV2 with TRBJ1-4; 7 nucleotides match TRBD1. This CDR3 has 16 amino acids. Germline CDR1 SNHLY, CDR2 FYNNEI. V shed 4 bases and J 0 bases; nucleotides not matched to a gene: 5. CDR3 sequence: CASSGDRAATNEKLFF. Written as DNA, the CDR3 is TGTGCCAGCAGTGGAGACAGGGCCGCAACTAATGAAAAACTGTTTTTT.

This clone has only one observation. The V and J genes are TRBV6-1 and TRBJ1-2; no reliable D call. The V gene lost 6 bases and the J gene lost 2 bases, with 10 bases spanning the gap. This CDR3 spans 13 amino acids. Germline V gene sequence: CDR1 MNHNS, CDR2 SASEGT. CDR3 coding DNA: TGTGCCAGCAGCCCGACCAGGAACTATGGCTACACCTTC. This translates into CASSPTRNYGYTF.

In this sample, this clone turned up once. This chain joins TRBV12-5 and TRBJ1-1; D is perhaps TRBD1 (6 bases). Germline CDR1 LGHNT, CDR2 FRNRAP. Trimming took 2 bases from V and 4 from J, leaving 8 bases between them. CDR3 length: 13 residues. The chain's CDR3 is CASGLIRGTEAFF. CDR3 in DNA: TGTGCTAGTGGTTTGATCAGGGGCACTGAAGCTTTCTTT.

This chain joins TRBV6-1 and TRBJ2-4; D is possibly TRBD2 (7 bases). The V and J ends lost 6 bases and 10 bases respectively, with 22 bases between them. This CDR3 region has 15 residues. The V gene's germline CDR1 is MNHNS and CDR2 SASEGT. CDR3 in amino acids: CASSPTLGGLGIQYF. The CDR3 DNA follows: TGTGCCAGCAGCCCTACATTGGGGGGGCTGGGTATTCAGTACTTC.

This clone came up once. The chain recombines TRBV11-3 with TRBJ2-7, with D perhaps TRBD1 (7 bases). Looked up from germline, CDR1 is SGHNT and CDR2 is YENEEA. V was clipped by 5 bases and J by 6 bases, with 14 bases between them. This CDR3 comprises 13 residues. The CDR3 region is CASSGRTGSEQYF. The CDR3 DNA sequence: TGTGCCAGCAGCGGGAGGACAGGCAGCGAGCAGTACTTC.

Only one count was recorded for this clone. The rearrangement joins TRBV27 to TRBJ1-4; 8 nucleotides align to TRBD1. CDR1 and CDR2 from the germline V gene are MNHEY and SMNVEV (reference sequence). V dropped 7 bases and J dropped 8; count of bases not matched to a gene: 9. This CDR3 has 14 residues. For the CDR3, the DNA is TGTGCCAGCACCGGGGACAGGCCACCCGAAAAACTGTTTTTT. Its translation is CASTGDRPPEKLFF.

This rearrangement joins TRBV21-1 to TRBJ1-3; TRBD1, the D gene given by the table, was not confirmed from the DNA. TRBV21-1 is marked as a pseudogene. The CDR3 covers 14 residues. The CDR3 loop reads CASKARDSGNTIYF. As DNA, the CDR3 is TGTGCCAGCAAGGCCAGGGACAGTGGAAACACCATATATTTT.

In this sample, this clone turned up a few times. V gene TRBV9 combines with J gene TRBJ2-5, with D perhaps TRBD2 (5 bases). The CDR3 is 15 amino acids. Germline loops: CDR1 SGDLS, CDR2 YYNGEE. V was shortened by 2 bases and J by 3 bases, with 14 bases between the two germline ends. The CDR3 coding sequence is TGTGCCAGCAGCGTGGGTAGTGGGAGTAAAGAGACCCAGTACTTC. It encodes CASSVGSGSKETQYF.

The DNA of the CDR3 is TGTGCCAGCACGCGGAATTCGAACACCGGGGAGCTGTTTTTT. Amino acid sequence: CASTRNSNTGELFF. This chain uses TRBV6-1 with TRBJ2-2, with unresolved D. The CDR3 sequence is 14 residues long. Germline CDR1 reads MNHNS; CDR2 reads SASEGT. With 7 bases removed from V and 0 bases from J, the gap between germline ends came to 9 bases.

The chain links TRBV7-2 to TRBJ2-7; 10 bases line up with TRBD2. V was clipped by 5 bases and J by 1 base; unmatched bases: 5. The CDR3 runs 15 residues. Germline loops: CDR1 SGHTA, CDR2 FQGNSA. The CDR3 loop is CASSESGGASYEQYF. The CDR3 DNA reads TGTGCCAGCAGCGAAAGCGGGGGGGCATCCTACGAGCAGTACTTC.

The chain couples TRBV28 to TRBJ1-2, with D maybe TRBD1 (5 bases). Germline V gene data show CDR1 as MDHEN and CDR2 as SYDVKM. The V gene lost 5 bases and the J gene lost 5 bases, with 18 bases spanning the gap. This CDR3 spans 15 amino acids. DNA of the CDR3: TGTGCCAGCAGTCAAGGGGTGGATCCACTTTATGGCTACACCTTC. Translating gives CASSQGVDPLYGYTF.

The CDR3 coding sequence is TGTGCCAGCAGCTACTCGACAGGGGGCACAGATACGCAGTATTTT. Residues: CASSYSTGGTDTQYF. The chain couples TRBV7-3 to TRBJ2-3; TRBD1 matches at 8 bases. V shed 4 bases and J 1 base; nucleotides not matched to a gene: 4. The CDR3 spans 15 residues. Per the germline V gene, CDR1 is SGHTA and CDR2 is FQGTGA.

This chain uses TRBV2 with TRBJ1-5; 8 nucleotides match TRBD1. Germline loops: CDR1 SNHLY, CDR2 FYNNEI. The CDR3 consists of 14 residues. Trimming at V came to 6 bases and at J to 7 bases, leaving 8 bases not matched to a gene. The chain's CDR3 is CASSEGQADQPQHF. The CDR3 DNA reads as TGTGCCAGCAGCGAGGGACAGGCCGACCAGCCCCAGCATTTT.

The chain links TRBV28 to TRBJ2-7, with 7 positions matching TRBD2. The CDR3 has 14 amino acids. Germline CDR1 and CDR2: MDHEN and SYDVKM. Unmatched junction bases numbered 6, after V lost 5 bases and J lost 2 bases. As DNA, the CDR3 is TGTGCCAGCAGTCCCCAGGCGGGGGCCTACGAGCAGTACTTC. Translated, it gives CASSPQAGAYEQYF.

Regarding this clone: The germline gene is not matched at one end of the junction; a read error may be the cause. V usage is TRBV18 and J usage is TRBJ2-5; the match to TRBD1 covers 9 bases. The CDR3 runs 16 residues. CDR1 is KGHSH, CDR2 LQKENI, per germline. CDR3 protein: CASSPQGASNQETQYF. The CDR3 coding sequence is TGTGCCAGCTCGCCACAGGGGGCGTCGAACCAAGAGACCCAGTACTTC.